The source of this TCR beta chain is a study of cytomegalovirus exposure and HLA in healthy donors. Study-wide points: Listed as cytomegalovirus-associated were roughly 180 TCR beta chains. In vitro assays verified that a few CMV-associated chains recognized CMV antigens specifically. Accounts indicate the classifier identified cytomegalovirus status with strong specificity and sensitivity.

Among the 110 or so subjects of the validation cohort, separate from the approximately 700-subject first cohort, were the donors. With V trimmed by 4 bases and J by 8 bases, 7 bases remained unmatched. Germline CDR1 reads LNHNV; CDR2 reads YYDKDF (reference sequence). CDR3 length: 16 amino acids. This clone occurred a few times. No antigen is known for it. Method: immunoSEQ multiplex PCR; TCRdb's copy keeps in-frame clones and lacks some. The repertoire has fewer than 150,000 clones, 88% of them found once; the top ten carry around 1.9%. The material sequenced was PBMCs. The rearrangement uses TRBV15 and TRBJ1-6, with 11 bases matching TRBD1. The sequence came from a man younger than 35 in good health and CMV-seronegative. This chain's CDR3 is CATSKNPGQGDSPLHF. As DNA, the CDR3 is TGTGCCACCAGCAAAAATCCGGGACAGGGGGATTCACCCCTCCACTTT.